One T cell receptor beta chain is described in this entry. Its cognate antigen has yet to be identified. Base quality data are lacking; no much larger clone is found one base away. The immunoSEQ Assay, a bias-controlled multiplex PCR, was used to amplify TCRbeta CDR3 regions from genomic DNA. In the source study's methods: The number of nucleated cells in each sample was estimated from the amplification of reference gene primers within the assay. To quantify the absolute abundance of each unique TCRbeta CDR3 rearrangement, sequence reads were collapsed and filtered. Productive Simpson clonality was computed per sample as the square root of Simpson's diversity index over productive rearrangements. The clones in this table, taken by TCRdb from immuneACCESS, are in-frame only. Not every clone is retained; where verified, under half of the shortfall comes from an unresolved V gene, and the cause of the rest is unknown. That table furnishes V, J and clone size, whereas the DNA furnished D and trimming. Present in this sample are 53,000 or so clones, 86% of which were seen just once. Under 3.5% of the sample is taken by the ten largest.

Measured from the cysteine to the phenylalanine, the CDR3 is 13 residues long. Only CDR3 DNA remains: 39 bases, in frame from the first base. V lost 1 base and J lost 7 bases; the stretch between them is 7 bases long. This entry comes from a study of blood T cell repertoires in COVID-19 (dated by TCRdb to the early 2020s). Background for the entire study: Samples from collaborators originated in the United States, Italy and Spain and spanned both the acute and convalescent phases of COVID-19. The prospective study material was composed of cDNA or gDNA derived from T cells, B-cell-depleted T cells, or PBMCs. Deeply sampled blood TCRbeta repertoires from subjects exposed to, actively infected with, or recovered from COVID-19 were included in the dataset. The repertoires were released in a freely available public database intended as a resource for research on the immune response to SARS-CoV-2. The samples were drawn from two sources: the first 160 participants of the ongoing ImmuneRACE study, and 1,200 or so subjects contributed by 6 global collaborators. The sample metadata nearly always contained a de-identified subject ID, COVID-19 status, age in years and sex. Where available, HLA class I and class II types were obtained from metadata supplied by the sample provider rather than from assay-based typing.

The collaborating institutions used their own protocols to collect whole blood in K2EDTA tubes. For TCRbeta analysis, collaborators shipped samples as frozen whole blood, isolated PBMCs, or DNA extracted from either of those sample types. Results and caveats for the whole study, not just this receptor: How much clinical and demographic metadata was included differed by source and by participant, and the metadata was provided uncurated.

Sequenced input: peripheral blood. The sequence was collected from a man aged 80 or over with acute or convalescent COVID-19. Recombination joined TRBV12-3 or TRBV12-4 with TRBJ2-2, with no reliable assignment of the D segment. The nucleotide sequence reads TGTGCCAGCAGTTTAGGAGGAGTCGGGGAGCTGTTTTTT. The resulting protein is CASSLGGVGELFF.